This T cell receptor beta chain was found in a study of T cells expressing NK-cell markers. Looking at the study overall: Eight donors were sequenced, of whom seven were HCMV-seropositive, while the remaining one was HCMV-seronegative.

The CDR3 spans 13 residues. In germline, CDR1 is SGHNT, CDR2 YENEEA. Overall study results and limits: These clonotypes also led the CD3+CD56-NKG2C+ fraction in a few donors.

A 5'RACE template switching approach incorporating UMIs was used to make TCR beta cDNA. After re-calling the 5' RACE reads, TCRdb lists one entry per CDR3 protein, DNA absent. This table holds about 260,000 distinct CDR3 sequences. As to this clonotype: What it binds is not known.

The chain recombines TRBV11-3 with TRBJ2-1. Sequencing was carried out using blood T cells: a sorted CD56 or NKG2C T cell subset, CD4+ or CD8+ T cells, or bulk PBMC T cells (not recorded which). This receptor was identified in a woman between 18 and 69 years old in good health. CDR3 loop: CASSLNPDGEQFF.